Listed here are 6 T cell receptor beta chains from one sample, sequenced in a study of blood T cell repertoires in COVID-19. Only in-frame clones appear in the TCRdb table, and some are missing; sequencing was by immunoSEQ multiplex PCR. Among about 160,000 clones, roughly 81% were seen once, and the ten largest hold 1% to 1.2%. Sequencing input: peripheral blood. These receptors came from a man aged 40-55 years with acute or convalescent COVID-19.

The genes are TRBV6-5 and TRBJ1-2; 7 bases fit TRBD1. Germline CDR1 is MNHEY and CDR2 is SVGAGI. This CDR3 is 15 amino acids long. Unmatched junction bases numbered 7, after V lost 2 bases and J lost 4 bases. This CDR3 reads CASSYLGQAAYGYTF. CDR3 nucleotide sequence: TGTGCCAGCAGTTACCTTGGACAGGCAGCCTATGGCTACACCTTC.

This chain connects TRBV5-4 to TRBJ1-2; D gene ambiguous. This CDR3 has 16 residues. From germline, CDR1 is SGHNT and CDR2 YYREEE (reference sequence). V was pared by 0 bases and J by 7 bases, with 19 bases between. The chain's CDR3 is CASSLASTQPIRGYTF. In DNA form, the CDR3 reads TGTGCCAGCAGCTTGGCCAGTACACAACCAATACGTGGCTACACCTTC.

CDR3: CASSPGQADYGYTF. CDR3 bases: TGTGCCAGCAGTCCCGGACAAGCAGACTATGGCTACACCTTC. The chain couples TRBV28 to TRBJ1-2; D perhaps matches TRBD1 (5 bases). The CDR3 runs to 14 residues. Per the germline V gene, CDR1 is MDHEN and CDR2 is SYDVKM. Trimming took off 5 bases at V and 3 bases at J, with 13 bases between the two ends.

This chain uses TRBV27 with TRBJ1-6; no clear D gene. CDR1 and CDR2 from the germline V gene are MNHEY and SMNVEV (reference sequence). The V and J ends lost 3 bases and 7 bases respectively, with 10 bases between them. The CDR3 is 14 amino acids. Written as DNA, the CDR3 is TGTGCCAGCAGTTTCCAAGGGAGAAATTCACCCCTCCACTTT. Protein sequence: CASSFQGRNSPLHF.

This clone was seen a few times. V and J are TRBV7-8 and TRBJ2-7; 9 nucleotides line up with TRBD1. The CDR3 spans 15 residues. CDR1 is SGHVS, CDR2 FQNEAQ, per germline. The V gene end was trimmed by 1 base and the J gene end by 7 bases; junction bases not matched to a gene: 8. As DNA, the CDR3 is TGTGCCAGCAGCTTAGGAACAGGGGGCTTAGGGGAGCAGTACTTC. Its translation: CASSLGTGGLGEQYF.

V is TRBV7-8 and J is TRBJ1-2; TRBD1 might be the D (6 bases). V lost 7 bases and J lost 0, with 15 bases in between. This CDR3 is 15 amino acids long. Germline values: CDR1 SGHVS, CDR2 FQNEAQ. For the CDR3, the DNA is TGTGCCAGCAACCAACAGGGCCAAACTAACTATGGCTACACCTTC. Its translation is CASNQQGQTNYGYTF.